The 17 T cell receptor beta chains reported below all come from one sample, sequenced in a study of shared clonotypes between healthy human individuals. Clones were read by immunoSEQ multiplex PCR, and TCRdb kept only the in-frame ones, dropping some. Found here are approximately 2.4 million clones, 90% to 97% of them singletons; the top ten hold about 0.13%. The specimen sequenced was naive CD4+ T cells sorted from blood. As for subset: CD45RA+ positively selected. Receptors originate from a man aged 18 to 35 in good health.

The V and J genes are TRBV28 and TRBJ2-7; 7 bases match TRBD2. The V gene's germline CDR1 is MDHEN and CDR2 SYDVKM. The V and J ends lost 7 bases and 0 bases, in that order; junction bases with no gene match: 6. This CDR3 spans 14 amino acids. This CDR3 reads CASIGRESSYEQYF. In DNA form, the CDR3 reads TGTGCCAGCATAGGGAGGGAAAGCTCCTACGAGCAGTACTTC.

This sequence joins TRBV29-1 and TRBJ2-7; 7 nucleotides agree with TRBD1. Trimming cost V 5 bases and J 5 bases; bases outside gene matches: 3. The CDR3 covers 11 residues. CDR1 is SQVTM and CDR2 is ANQGSEA in the germline V gene. CDR3 DNA: TGCAGCGTTACAGGGACAGACGAGCAGTACTTC. Translation gives CSVTGTDEQYF.

The chain recombines TRBV14 with TRBJ2-3; D remains unclear. The V gene's germline CDR1 is SGHDN and CDR2 FVKESK. Trimming cost V 0 bases and J 2 bases, with 9 bases left between them. The CDR3 is made up of 15 amino acids. The CDR3 loop is CASSQDRRSTDTQYF. The CDR3 DNA reads as TGTGCCAGCAGCCAAGATCGGCGGTCCACAGATACGCAGTATTTT. The entire variable domain, with the rest obtained from reference TRBV14 and TRBJ2-3, is as follows: EAGVTQFPSHSVIEKGQTVTLRCDPISGHDNLYWYRRVMGKEIKFLLHFVKESKQDESGMPNNRFLAERTGGTYSTLKVQPAELEDSGVYFCASSQDRRSTDTQYFGPGTRLTVL.

The rearrangement uses TRBV4-1 and TRBJ2-4; D might be TRBD2 (7 bases). V lost 4 bases and J lost 2, with 12 bases in between. The length of the CDR3 is 15 residues. CDR1 is MGHRA, CDR2 YSYEKL, per germline. The CDR3, as DNA: TGCGCCAGCAGCCTACTCGGGGGGCCCAAAAACATTCAGTACTTC. It encodes CASSLLGGPKNIQYF.

The gene calls are TRBV7-9 and TRBJ2-7; maybe TRBD1 (6 bases). The CDR3 spans 16 residues. Trimming cost V 5 bases and J 0 bases, with 17 bases left between them. In germline, CDR1 is SEHNR, CDR2 FQNEAQ (reference sequence). The CDR3 DNA reads as TGTGCCAGCAGCCCCCACAGGGTGGGCAACTCCTACGAGCAGTACTTC. It encodes CASSPHRVGNSYEQYF.

CDR3 residues: CASSYSWQYSPLHF. For the CDR3, the DNA is TGTGCCAGCAGTTACTCGTGGCAGTATTCACCCCTCCACTTT. The chain combines TRBV6-5 with TRBJ1-6; D gene ambiguous. Trimming left V 0 bases short and J 8 bases short, with 8 bases between. The CDR3 runs to 14 residues. The V gene's germline CDR1 is MNHEY and CDR2 SVGAGI.

The genes are TRBV2 and TRBJ2-5, with D perhaps TRBD2 (5 bases). Germline CDR1 and CDR2: SNHLY and FYNNEI. This CDR3 contains 12 residues. Trimming left V 7 bases short and J 2 bases short, with 8 bases between. The CDR3 nucleotides read TGTGCCAGCAAGGACTTACAAGAGACCCAGTACTTC. It specifies CASKDLQETQYF.

Concerning this clone: Compared with germline, one end of the junction differs, possibly owing to a read error. This sequence joins TRBV9 and TRBJ2-3; a possible D gene is TRBD2 (6 bases). Germline V gene sequence: CDR1 SGDLS, CDR2 YYNGEE. The CDR3 sequence is 15 residues long. The CDR3 spells CASSVATTSKDTQYF. The CDR3 region has the DNA TGTGCCAGCAGCGTAGCGACTACTAGCAAAGATACGCAGTATTTT. Supplemented by reference TRBV9 and TRBJ2-3, the full variable domain reads DSGVTQTPKHLITATGQRVTLRCSPRSGDLSVYWYQQSLDQGLQFLIQYYNGEERAKGNILERFSAQQFPDLHSELNLSSLELGDSALYFCASSVATTSKDTQYFGPGTRLTVL.

This clone appeared a few times. The chain recombines TRBV7-9 with TRBJ1-2, with TRBD1 matching over 11 bases. The CDR3 loop spans 18 amino acids. Germline V CDR1 and CDR2: SEHNR, FQNEAQ (reference sequence). Trimming cost V 5 bases and J 3 bases; bases outside gene matches: 14. CDR3 protein: CASSLIAGQGAGDYGYTF. The CDR3 nucleotides read TGTGCCAGCAGCCTCATCGCCGGACAGGGGGCGGGGGACTATGGCTACACCTTC.

The rearrangement joins TRBV7-2 to TRBJ2-7; perhaps TRBD2 as D (6 bases). This CDR3 is built from 19 residues. Trimming removed 2 bases from V and 2 bases from J, with 25 bases in between. Germline CDR1 and CDR2: SGHTA and FQGNSA. DNA for the CDR3: TGTGCCAGCAGCTTACGGTACCCTCGGGAGAAAGGAGGTGCCTACGAGCAGTACTTC. Its translation: CASSLRYPREKGGAYEQYF.

The V call is TRBV30, the J call TRBJ1-6; 8 bases align to TRBD1. The CDR3 contains 15 residues. The V gene end was trimmed by 0 bases and the J gene end by 3 bases; junction bases not matched to a gene: 1. Per germline, CDR1 GTSNPN and CDR2 SVGIG (reference sequence). The CDR3, as DNA: TGTGCCTGGAGTGTAGGACAGGGCTATAATTCACCCCTCCACTTT. This encodes CAWSVGQGYNSPLHF.

The chain joins TRBV6-6 to TRBJ2-1, with 7 bases matching TRBD2. The CDR3 extends over 12 amino acids. V was clipped by 5 bases and J by 12 bases; unmatched bases: 7. Germline V CDR1 and CDR2: MNHNY, SVGAGI (reference sequence). CDR3 bases: TGTGCCAGCAGTACCAGCGGGACGGGGCAGTTCTTC. It yields the protein CASSTSGTGQFF.

Written as DNA, the CDR3 is TGTGCCAGCAGTGAGCTACCCCAAGAGACCCAGTACTTC. Encoded protein: CASSELPQETQYF. The rearrangement links TRBV25-1 to TRBJ2-5; D unresolved. The CDR3 sequence is 13 residues long. The V and J ends lost 3 bases and 1 base respectively, with 6 bases between them. CDR1 and CDR2 from the germline V gene are MGHDK and SYGVNS.

The V and J genes are TRBV10-3 and TRBJ1-2; maybe TRBD1 (6 bases). Germline loops: CDR1 ENHRY, CDR2 SYGVKD. The CDR3 sequence is 13 residues long. V lost 3 bases, J lost 7 bases, and 12 bases lay in between. CDR3 bases: TGTGCCATCAGTGAATCCGGACAGCGTGGCTACACCTTC. Translation: CAISESGQRGYTF.

The genes are TRBV5-1 and TRBJ2-1; 10 bases align to TRBD2. The V segment lost 2 bases and the J segment 10 bases; nucleotides outside the gene matches: 12. Germline values: CDR1 SGHRS, CDR2 YFSETQ. This CDR3 spans 16 amino acids. CDR3 protein: CASSFSLTSGMEEQFF. The CDR3 DNA reads TGCGCCAGCAGCTTCAGTCTAACTAGCGGGATGGAGGAGCAGTTCTTC.

J is TRBJ1-5 and V is TRBV7-2; D unresolved. Per germline, CDR1 SGHTA and CDR2 FQGNSA. V was cut by 1 base and J by 6 bases, with 7 bases left in between. CDR3 size: 13 residues. This CDR3 is CASSLDQAQPQHF. In DNA, the CDR3 is TGTGCCAGCAGCTTAGATCAGGCTCAGCCCCAGCATTTT. The entire variable domain, with the rest obtained from reference TRBV7-2 and TRBJ1-5, is as follows: GAGVSQSPSNKVTEKGKDVELRCDPISGHTALYWYRQSLGQGLEFLIYFQGNSAPDKSGLPSDRFSAERTGGSVSTLTIQRTQQEDSAVYLCASSLDQAQPQHFGDGTRLSIL.

The chain employs TRBV30 and TRBJ2-5; D remains unclear. With the DNA end fitting TRBJ2-7 better, the J assignment may be wrong. The germline V gene has CDR1 GTSNPN and CDR2 SVGIG (reference sequence). This CDR3 is 13 amino acids long. The CDR3 DNA reads TGTGCCTGGACTGCCTTGGCCCCCTACGAGCAGTACTTC. This codes for CAWTALAPYEQYF.